The TCR beta chain described here comes from a study of T-cell reconstitution after alpha-beta-depleted transplantation in children. This clonotype appeared many times. The CDR3 is 13 amino acids. Trimming removed 6 bases from V and 9 bases from J; junction bases left unmatched: 10. Germline CDR1 is MNHEY and CDR2 is SMNVEV (reference sequence). The library targeted TCRbeta and was prepared with unique molecular identifiers. TCRdb itself ran the PCR reads through MiXCR, one entry per CDR3 protein. The table has fewer than 200,000 distinct CDR3 sequences, less than 8% seen once. The genes are TRBV27 and TRBJ2-5, with 7 bases matching TRBD1. The sequencing used PBMCs from the stem cell graft donor, collected from the stem cell graft. The receptor comes from a human donor who donated a stem cell graft to a child with Wiskott-Aldrich syndrome. CDR3 amino acids: CASSPGQLTAQYF. The CDR3 nucleotides read TGTGCCAGCAGCCCGGGACAGCTCACGGCCCAGTACTTC.